Below are 5 T cell receptor beta chains sequenced from a single sample in a study of cytomegalovirus exposure and HLA in healthy donors. Profiled with immunoSEQ multiplex PCR; TCRdb holds only in-frame clones, not every one. Counted here are 85,000 to 120,000 clones, 88% occurring once; the ten biggest clones make up around 1.9%. Sequenced sample: PBMCs. The receptors derive from a woman in her late teens or twenties in good health and CMV-seropositive.

This sequence joins TRBV4-1 and TRBJ1-5, with unresolved D. Looked up from germline, CDR1 is MGHRA and CDR2 is YSYEKL. CDR3 size: 15 residues. V gave up 3 bases and J gave up 2 bases, with 11 bases separating them. CDR3 residues: CASSQIYGGNQPQHF. CDR3 DNA sequence: TGCGCCAGCAGCCAGATCTACGGGGGCAATCAGCCCCAGCATTTT.

V gene TRBV25-1 combines with J gene TRBJ2-7, with 8 positions matching TRBD1. The V and J ends lost 2 bases and 6 bases, in that order; junction bases with no gene match: 3. In germline, CDR1 is MGHDK, CDR2 SYGVNS. CDR3 length: 13 residues. CDR3 region: CASSEPTGGEQYF. CDR3 DNA: TGTGCCAGCAGTGAACCCACAGGGGGCGAGCAGTACTTC.

V usage is TRBV9 and J usage is TRBJ2-3; 7 bases are shared with TRBD1. This CDR3 is built from 15 residues. CDR1 is SGDLS and CDR2 is YYNGEE in the germline V gene. Trimming at V came to 3 bases and at J to 4 bases, leaving 8 bases not matched to a gene. The CDR3 DNA reads as TGTGCCAGCAGCGAGGCCGACAGGGTACCAGATACGCAGTATTTT. It translates to CASSEADRVPDTQYF.

The gene calls are TRBV11-2 and TRBJ1-1; D is uncertain. This CDR3 has 12 residues. The germline CDR1 and CDR2 sequences are SGHAT and FQNNGV. CDR3 DNA sequence: TGTGCTACGCGGGGTTTGAACACTGAAGCTTTCTTT. Translated: CATRGLNTEAFF.

The genes are TRBV2 and TRBJ2-1; TRBD2 aligns across 10 bases. V shed 7 bases and J 5 bases; nucleotides not matched to a gene: 8. The CDR3 consists of 15 residues. Germline lookup yields CDR1 SNHLY and CDR2 FYNNEI. CDR3 sequence (DNA): TGTGCCAGCAAGGCCCTAGCGGGGGTTCACAATGAGCAGTTCTTC. Amino acid sequence: CASKALAGVHNEQFF.